The entry below gives a single T cell receptor beta chain sequence along with its context. The antigen remains undetermined. This record comes from a study of cytomegalovirus exposure and HLA in healthy donors. In the study overall: Early on, a data release was issued that held 65 million to 100 million unique TCRs from HLA-typed donors.

The donors gave bone marrow, and they were healthy. Study outcomes and limitations: Specificity for CMV antigens was confirmed in vitro for a few of the CMV-associated chains. An observed cluster of highly shared sequence variants was recorded as a likely sequencing artifact.

Trimming took 0 bases from V and 7 from J, leaving 22 bases between them. This CDR3 comprises 17 residues. The germline V gene has CDR1 SGDLS and CDR2 YYNGEE. PCR was performed using 60 Vbeta and 13 Jbeta primers. Produced via immunoSEQ multiplex PCR; TCRdb's table is partial and in-frame only. The sample records 150,000 to 250,000 clones, 70% to 85% being singletons. The sequencing sample was made of PBMCs. The chain has TRBV9 and TRBJ1-1; D perhaps matches TRBD1 (5 bases). The clonotype was recovered from a boy between 2 and 15 years old in good health and CMV-seronegative. In DNA form, the CDR3 reads TGTGCCAGCAGCGTAGTTCTATTGTTTTGGGGGGGAAGTGAAGCTTTCTTT. Translation gives CASSVVLLFWGGSEAFF.